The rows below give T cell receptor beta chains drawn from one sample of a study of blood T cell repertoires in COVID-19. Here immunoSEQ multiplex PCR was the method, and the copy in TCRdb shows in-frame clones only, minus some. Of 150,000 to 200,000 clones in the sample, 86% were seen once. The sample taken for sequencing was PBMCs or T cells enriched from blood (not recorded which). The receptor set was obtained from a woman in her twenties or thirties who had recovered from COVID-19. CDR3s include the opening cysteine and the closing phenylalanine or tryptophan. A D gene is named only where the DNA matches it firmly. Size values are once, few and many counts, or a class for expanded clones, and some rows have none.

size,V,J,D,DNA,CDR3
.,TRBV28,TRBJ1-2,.,TGTGCCAGCAGGTACCTGACAGGACTTGCTAACTATGGCTACACCTTC,CASRYLTGLANYGYTF
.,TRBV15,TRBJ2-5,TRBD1,TGTGCCACCAGCAGATACAGGGGACCAGAGACCCAGTACTTC,CATSRYRGPETQYF
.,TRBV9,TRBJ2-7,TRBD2,TGTGCCAGCAGCGTAGGTGTGGGAGGGTATACCTACGAGCAGTACTTC,CASSVGVGGYTYEQYF
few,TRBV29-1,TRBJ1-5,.,TGCAGCGTTGGTATCAGCAATCAGCCCCAGCATTTT,CSVGISNQPQHF
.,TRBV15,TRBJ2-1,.,TGTGCCACCAGCAGAGATCGCCCGGGACTTTACAATGAGCAGTTCTTC,CATSRDRPGLYNEQFF
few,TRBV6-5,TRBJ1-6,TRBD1,TGTGCCAGTCAGGGGGCTGATTCACCCCTCCACTTT,CASQGADSPLHF
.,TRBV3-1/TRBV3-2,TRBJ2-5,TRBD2,TGTGCCAGCAGCCAAGTCAGCGGGAGGGCCGGGAAGACCCAGTACTTC,CASSQVSGRAGKTQYF
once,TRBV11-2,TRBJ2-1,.,TGTGCCAGCAGCGAGGCCGGTGAGCAGTTCTTC,CASSEAGEQFF
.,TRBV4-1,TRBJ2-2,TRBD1,TGCGCCAGCAGCCAAGGGCAGGGGGCTTACACCGGGGAGCTGTTTTTT,CASSQGQGAYTGELFF
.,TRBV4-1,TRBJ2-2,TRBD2,TGCGCCAGCACCTTAGCGGGAGAGGTGGCCACCGGGGAGCTGTTTTTT,CASTLAGEVATGELFF
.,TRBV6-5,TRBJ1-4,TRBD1,TGTGCCATCCAGACGACGGACAGGGTGGGGGAAAAACTGTTTTTT,CAIQTTDRVGEKLFF
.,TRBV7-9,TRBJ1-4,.,TGTGCCAGCAGCTTGGGGGGAGGTACGACTAATGAAAAACTGTTTTTT,CASSLGGGTTNEKLFF
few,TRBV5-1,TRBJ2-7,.,TGCGCCAGCAGCTTGGGGGTTTCGAAAAGCGACGAGCAGTACTTC,CASSLGVSKSDEQYF
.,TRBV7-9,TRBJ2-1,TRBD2,TGTGCCAGCAGCTTAGTGCTTCTAGCGGGAGGCGATGAGCAGTTCTTC,CASSLVLLAGGDEQFF
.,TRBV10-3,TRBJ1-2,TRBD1,TGTGCCATCAAGGGGACAGGGGGCGCCTATGGCTACACCTTC,CAIKGTGGAYGYTF
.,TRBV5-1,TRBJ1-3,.,TGCGCCAGCAGCTTAGACAGCTCTGGAAACACCATATATTTT,CASSLDSSGNTIYF
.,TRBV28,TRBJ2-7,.,TGTGCCAGCAGTTCGACAGTAAAGGCGATAGAGCAGTACTTC,CASSSTVKAIEQYF
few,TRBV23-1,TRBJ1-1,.,TGCGCCAGCAGCCAACCGGGACTCAACACTGAAGCTTTCTTT,CASSQPGLNTEAFF
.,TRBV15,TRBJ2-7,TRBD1,TGTGCCACCAGCAGAGATATTGACGGGACAGGGAGCGAGCAGTACTTC,CATSRDIDGTGSEQYF
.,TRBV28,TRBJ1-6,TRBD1,TGTGCCAGCAGTTTAACAGGGGGCTTTAGGTCACCCCTCCACTTT,CASSLTGGFRSPLHF
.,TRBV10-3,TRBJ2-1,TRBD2,TGTGCCATCAGTGAGCTTAGCGGGAGGGTAAATGAGCAGTTCTTC,CAISELSGRVNEQFF
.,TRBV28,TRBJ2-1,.,TGTGCCAGCAGTTTCATTGGAGCGCAGTTCTTC,CASSFIGAQFF
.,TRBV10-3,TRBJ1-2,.,TGTGCCATCAGTGACAATCCAGGGTCCTACACCTTC,CAISDNPGSYTF
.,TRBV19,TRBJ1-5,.,TGTGCCAGTAGTATTTTGGGCAACAATCAGCCCCAGCATTTT,CASSILGNNQPQHF
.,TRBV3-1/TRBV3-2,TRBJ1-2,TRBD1,TGTGCCAGCAGCTACCAGGGGGAAGGTGGCTACACCTTC,CASSYQGEGGYTF
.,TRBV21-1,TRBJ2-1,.,TGTGCCAGCAGCATCCCGGGACTAGCGGGAGCCCGGTTCTTC,CASSIPGLAGARFF
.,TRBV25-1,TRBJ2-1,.,TGTGCCAGCAGTGAATATTTCGCGGGACAGAGCTCCTACAATGAGCAGTTCTTC,CASSEYFAGQSSYNEQFF
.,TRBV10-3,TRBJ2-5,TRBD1,TGTGCCATCAGTGAGACCGGACAGGGGTCAGAGACCCAGTACTTC,CAISETGQGSETQYF
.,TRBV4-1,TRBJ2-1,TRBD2,TGCGCCAGCAGCCACCAAACTAGCGGAGGATACAATGAGCAGTTCTTC,CASSHQTSGGYNEQFF
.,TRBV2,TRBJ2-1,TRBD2,TGTGCCAGCAGCCCGGCGGGAGGGACAGCAGTGCAGTTCTTC,CASSPAGGTAVQFF
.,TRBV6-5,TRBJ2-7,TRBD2,TGTGCCAGTCTAGCGGAGACCTACGAGCAGTACTTC,CASLAETYEQYF
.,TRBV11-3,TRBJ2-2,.,TGTGCCAGCAGCGAAGGGGACACCGGGGAGCTGTTTTTT,CASSEGDTGELFF
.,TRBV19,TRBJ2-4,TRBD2,TGTGCCAGTAGCATTCCGGGACTAGCAAAAGTCAAAAACATTCAGTACTTC,CASSIPGLAKVKNIQYF
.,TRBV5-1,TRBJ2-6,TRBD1,TGCGCCAGCAGCTCGATCCGGGACAGGGATAGCTCTGGGGCCAACGTCCTGACTTTC,CASSSIRDRDSSGANVLTF
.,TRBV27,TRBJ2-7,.,TGTGCCAGCAGTTTCCAGGCGGGTGACGAGCAGTACTTC,CASSFQAGDEQYF
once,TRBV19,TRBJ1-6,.,TGTGCCAGCGGGACACAAAATTCACCCCTCCACTTT,CASGTQNSPLHF
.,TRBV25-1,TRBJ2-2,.,TGTGCCAGCAGAGCCACAGGGTTCGACACCGGGGAGCTGTTTTTT,CASRATGFDTGELFF
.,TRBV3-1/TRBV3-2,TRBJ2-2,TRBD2,TGTGCCAGCAGCCAAGCTAGCGGGAGTGGCGGGGAGCTGTTTTTT,CASSQASGSGGELFF
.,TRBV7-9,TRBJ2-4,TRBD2,TGTGCCAGCAGCTTAGAGGGCGGGAGAACTAACATTCAGTACTTC,CASSLEGGRTNIQYF
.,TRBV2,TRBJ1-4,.,TGTGCCAGCAGAGACGACGGGGCAACTAATGAAAAACTGTTTTTT,CASRDDGATNEKLFF
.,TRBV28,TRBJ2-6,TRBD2,TGTGCCAGCAGTTCCGCCCGGGGGGTGCCCCCGGCTTGGGGGGCCAACGTCCTGACTTTC,CASSSARGVPPAWGANVLTF
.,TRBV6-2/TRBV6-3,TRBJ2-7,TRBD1,TGTGCCAGCAGTTGGAGACAGGGATCCCACGAGCAGTACTTC,CASSWRQGSHEQYF